This TCR beta chain was identified in a study of T cell responses to AZD1222 COVID-19 vaccine. The study, taken as a whole, reports: Repertoires were sampled only after the peak T cell response.

As concerns this clone: Its antigen remains unidentified.

The table came from immunoSEQ multiplex PCR; TCRdb's copy has only in-frame clones and leaves some out. The table lists some 95,000 clones, around nine tenths of them singletons. J lost 7 bases, V lost 0 bases, and 12 bases had no gene match. The CDR3 has 17 amino acids. Germline-derived CDR1 and CDR2 are LNHDA and SQIVND (reference sequence). The chain is built from TRBV19 and TRBJ1-5; 7 nucleotides align to TRBD1. The sequences come from peripheral blood, collected on day 0 of AZD1222 vaccination. This TCR came from an adult in good health. The CDR3 bases are TGTGCCAGTAGTATAGACAAGTCCACAGGGGATCGACAGCCCCAGCATTTT. This translates into CASSIDKSTGDRQPQHF.